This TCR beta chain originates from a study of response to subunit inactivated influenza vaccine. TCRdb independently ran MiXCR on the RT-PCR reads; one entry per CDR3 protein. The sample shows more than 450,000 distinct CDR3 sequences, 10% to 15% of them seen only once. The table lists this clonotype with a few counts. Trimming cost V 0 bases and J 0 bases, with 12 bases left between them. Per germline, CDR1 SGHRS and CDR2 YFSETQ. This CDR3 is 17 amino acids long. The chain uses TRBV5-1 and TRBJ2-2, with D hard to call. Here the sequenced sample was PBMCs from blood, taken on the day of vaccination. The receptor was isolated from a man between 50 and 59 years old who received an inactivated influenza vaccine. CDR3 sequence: CASSLAGVGANTGELFF. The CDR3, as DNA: TGCGCCAGCAGCTTGGCCGGCGTCGGAGCGAACACCGGGGAGCTGTTTTTT.